Listed here are 13 T cell receptor beta chains from one sample, sequenced in a study of blood T cell repertoires in COVID-19. The repertoire was sequenced with immunoSEQ multiplex PCR; TCRdb's copy has only in-frame clones and lacks some. The sample consists of about 340,000 clones, over 70% of them appearing once. Sequenced: peripheral blood. The receptors shown here come from a young man with active or convalescent COVID-19.

The chain carries TRBV6-2 or TRBV6-3 and TRBJ1-2; TRBD1 might be the D (6 bases). The germline V gene has CDR1 MNHEY and CDR2 SVGEGT. The V and J ends lost 5 bases and 4 bases respectively, with 14 bases between them. CDR3 length: 14 amino acids. CDR3 sequence: CASSRTGQFYGYTF. The CDR3 DNA is TGTGCCAGCAGTCGTACCGGACAGTTCTATGGCTACACCTTC.

The chain combines TRBV19 with TRBJ2-5; maybe TRBD1 (6 bases). Germline CDR1 is LNHDA and CDR2 is SQIVND (reference sequence). The CDR3 has 12 amino acids. V shed 9 bases and J shed 1 base, with 9 bases lying between them. The CDR3 coding sequence is TGTGCCAGCGGGACACTCCAAGAGACCCAGTACTTC. Protein sequence: CASGTLQETQYF.

The chain employs TRBV4-3 and TRBJ1-5; D call uncertain. The CDR3 length is 13 residues. Trimming removed 0 bases at V and 7 bases at J, with 7 bases between. In germline, CDR1 is LGHNA, CDR2 YSLEER. The CDR3, as DNA: TGCGCCAGCAGCCAAGATTGGGCGCAGCCCCAGCATTTT. This translates into CASSQDWAQPQHF.

The chain combines TRBV4-3 with TRBJ2-7; no reliable D call. From germline, CDR1 is LGHNA and CDR2 YSLEER. V was trimmed by 0 bases and J by 2 bases, leaving 8 bases between them. This CDR3 spans 14 amino acids. CDR3 sequence reads: CASSQDPETYEQYF. CDR3 sequence (DNA): TGCGCCAGCAGCCAAGATCCAGAAACCTACGAGCAGTACTTC.

J is TRBJ1-1 and V is TRBV5-1, with D hard to call. Between the trimmed V and J ends, which lost 4 bases and 4 bases, there was a span of 20 bases. The CDR3 totals 16 residues. Germline V gives CDR1 SGHRS, CDR2 YFSETQ. CDR3 sequence (DNA): TGCGCCAGCAGCCCCGGACGGGTGGCCCGGGGCACTGAAGCTTTCTTT. Encoded protein: CASSPGRVARGTEAFF.

V usage is TRBV4-2 and J usage is TRBJ2-3; 8 bases are shared with TRBD2. CDR3 size: 15 residues. CDR1 LGHNA and CDR2 YNFKEQ come from the germline V gene. J was trimmed by 5 bases and V by 3 bases; bases with no gene match: 7. The CDR3 nucleotides read TGTGCCAGCAGCCAGCGGGGACTAGTAGGAGATACGCAGTATTTT. Translation gives CASSQRGLVGDTQYF.

The gene calls are TRBV24-1 and TRBJ2-5, with D perhaps TRBD2 (5 bases). The germline V gene encodes CDR1 KGHDR and CDR2 SFDVKD. The germline V and J ends were trimmed by 8 bases and 3 bases, with 18 bases remaining between them. The CDR3 has 15 residues. This chain's CDR3 is CATKGAKGVEETQYF. CDR3 sequence (DNA): TGTGCCACCAAGGGAGCTAAGGGAGTCGAAGAGACCCAGTACTTC.

This clone was detected only a few times. The chain recombines TRBV9 with TRBJ2-7, with 9 positions matching TRBD2. The CDR3 totals 15 residues. In germline, CDR1 is SGDLS, CDR2 YYNGEE. The V and J ends lost 3 bases and 3 bases, in that order; junction bases with no gene match: 7. The CDR3, as DNA: TGTGCCAGCAGCGCGGGACTAGCTGGGAACTACGAGCAGTACTTC. It encodes CASSAGLAGNYEQYF.

Note on this clone: This CDR3 is also generated by other DNA sequences in the sample. The J gene is TRBJ2-7, the V gene TRBV9; the match to TRBD1 covers 7 bases. V lost 3 bases and J lost 3; bases outside the gene matches: 3. This CDR3 region has 13 residues. The germline V gene has CDR1 SGDLS and CDR2 YYNGEE. This CDR3 reads CASSATGDYEQYF. Written as DNA, the CDR3 is TGTGCCAGCAGCGCCACAGGGGACTACGAGCAGTACTTC. Full variable domain (rest looked up from reference TRBV9 and TRBJ2-7): DSGVTQTPKHLITATGQRVTLRCSPRSGDLSVYWYQQSLDQGLQFLIQYYNGEERAKGNILERFSAQQFPDLHSELNLSSLELGDSALYFCASSATGDYEQYFGPGTRLTVT.

Remarks on this clone: Relative to the germline gene, one junction end is altered; a read error may explain this. The identical CDR3 is also encoded by other nucleotide sequences in the sample. The chain joins TRBV4-3 to TRBJ2-3; D possibly corresponds to TRBD1 (5 bases). The V gene's germline CDR1 is LGHNA and CDR2 YSLEER. The CDR3 extends over 13 amino acids. The CDR3 region has the DNA TGCGCCAGCAGTCAAGGGGCCACAGATACGCAGTATTTT. Translation: CASSQGATDTQYF.

The chain links TRBV7-2 to TRBJ2-7, with D tentatively TRBD2 (5 bases). Germline CDR1 reads SGHTA; CDR2 reads FQGNSA. The CDR3 covers 15 residues. V was clipped by 1 base and J by 4 bases, with 14 bases between them. CDR3 region: CASSLEAVVGYEQYF. The CDR3, as DNA: TGTGCCAGCAGCTTAGAAGCGGTGGTTGGGTACGAGCAGTACTTC. The full variable domain, completed using reference TRBV7-2 and TRBJ2-7, is GAGVSQSPSNKVTEKGKDVELRCDPISGHTALYWYRQSLGQGLEFLIYFQGNSAPDKSGLPSDRFSAERTGGSVSTLTIQRTQQEDSAVYLCASSLEAVVGYEQYFGPGTRLTVT.

V usage is TRBV27 and J usage is TRBJ1-1, with D perhaps TRBD1 (6 bases). The V gene's germline CDR1 is MNHEY and CDR2 SMNVEV (reference sequence). This CDR3 is 16 amino acids long. V lost 2 bases and J lost 0, with 13 bases in between. CDR3 nucleotide sequence: TGTGCCAGCAGTTTAAGGGGGGGGCGGGTGAACACTGAAGCTTTCTTT. Its translation: CASSLRGGRVNTEAFF.

The genes are TRBV14 and TRBJ2-5, with a tentative D call TRBD2 (7 bases). V was trimmed by 8 bases and J by 5 bases, leaving 21 bases between them. The CDR3 runs 15 residues. From germline, CDR1 is SGHDN and CDR2 FVKESK. The CDR3 DNA is TGTGCCAGCGGCCCTCGAGGGGGAGGGGCTGAGACCCAGTACTTC. It translates to CASGPRGGGAETQYF. Complete variable domain (other parts from reference TRBV14 and TRBJ2-5): EAGVTQFPSHSVIEKGQTVTLRCDPISGHDNLYWYRRVMGKEIKFLLHFVKESKQDESGMPNNRFLAERTGGTYSTLKVQPAELEDSGVYFCASGPRGGGAETQYFGPGTRLLVL.